By share, the clone carrying this T cell receptor beta chain ranks as medium-sized. Its target is not known. This entry belongs to a study of regulatory dendritic cells for organ transplantation. Turning to the study itself: LPS was added to dendritic cell cultures on day 6.

Points from the study as a whole: The most alloreactive TCR clonotypes were found in resting memory CD8+ cells.

Using immunoSEQ multiplex PCR, the repertoire was profiled, and TCRdb retains in-frame clones only, with some absent. This table holds a few thousand clones, 59% found once. Allogeneic regulatory or mature dendritic cells were co-cultured for under six days with CFSE-labeled sorted T cells at 1:10. Sequencing was performed on memory CD8+ T cells from blood cultured with dendritic cells. The sample's subset: CD45RO+ memory T cells. This clonotype was sampled from a human donor in good health.

This CDR3 reads CASSPGTGSQPNYGYTF. The CDR3 DNA sequence: TGTGCCAGCAGCCCTGGGACAGGTTCCCAACCTAACTATGGCTACACCTTC. This chain links TRBV7-9 with TRBJ1-2, with TRBD1 matching 8 bases. The CDR3 is 17 amino acids. Germline values: CDR1 SEHNR, CDR2 FQNEAQ (reference sequence). Trimming took 5 bases from V and 0 from J; bases not matched to a gene: 11.